The 5 T cell receptor beta chains below were found in one sample sequenced in a study of blood T cell repertoires in COVID-19. The data were produced by immunoSEQ multiplex PCR, yet TCRdb's version contains in-frame clones alone and is incomplete. This table holds more than 200,000 clones, 90% to 95% found once. Sequencing input: PBMCs or T cells enriched from blood (not recorded which). Source of these receptors: a woman younger than 35 who had recovered from COVID-19.

The chain employs TRBV11-2 and TRBJ1-2, with D tentatively TRBD1 (5 bases). Trimming left V 8 bases short and J 4 bases short, with 23 bases between. CDR3 size: 16 residues. Germline assignment: CDR1 SGHAT and CDR2 FQNNGV. The chain's CDR3 is CASGGIGEELRYGYTF. CDR3 in DNA: TGTGCCAGCGGGGGGATAGGGGAGGAGCTACGCTATGGCTACACCTTC.

The rearrangement joins TRBV18 to TRBJ2-2; the match to TRBD2 covers 8 bases. The CDR3 totals 17 residues. Germline trimming cut 3 bases from V and 1 base from J; bases unmatched to any gene: 7. CDR1 is KGHSH, CDR2 LQKENI, per germline. The CDR3 coding sequence is TGTGCCAGCTCACCCGCCGAGCGGGGGTTGAACACCGGGGAGCTGTTTTTT. Protein product: CASSPAERGLNTGELFF.

V is TRBV5-1 and J is TRBJ1-1; tentative D call: TRBD1 (5 bases). This CDR3 contains 14 residues. CDR1 and CDR2 from the germline V gene are SGHRS and YFSETQ. Trimming took off 2 bases at V and 3 bases at J, with 11 bases between the two ends. CDR3 bases: TGCGCCAGCAGCTTTACAGGAGGGGACACTGAAGCTTTCTTT. It yields the protein CASSFTGGDTEAFF.

This clone was counted once. V gene TRBV11-2 combines with J gene TRBJ1-5; no firm D call. V lost 5 bases, J lost 0 bases, and 17 bases lay in between. The CDR3 is 17 residues long. Germline values: CDR1 SGHAT, CDR2 FQNNGV. The CDR3 spells CASSPTHSYYSNQPQHF. The CDR3 DNA reads as TGTGCCAGCAGCCCCACCCACAGTTATTATAGCAATCAGCCCCAGCATTTT.

The gene calls are TRBV28 and TRBJ2-7, with D maybe TRBD2 (5 bases). Germline CDR1 MDHEN, CDR2 SYDVKM. The CDR3 has 12 amino acids. V was trimmed by 6 bases and J by 7 bases, leaving 13 bases between them. In DNA, the CDR3 is TGTGCCAGCAGCTTGCTGGGGAGAGAGCAGTACTTC. Translation: CASSLLGREQYF.